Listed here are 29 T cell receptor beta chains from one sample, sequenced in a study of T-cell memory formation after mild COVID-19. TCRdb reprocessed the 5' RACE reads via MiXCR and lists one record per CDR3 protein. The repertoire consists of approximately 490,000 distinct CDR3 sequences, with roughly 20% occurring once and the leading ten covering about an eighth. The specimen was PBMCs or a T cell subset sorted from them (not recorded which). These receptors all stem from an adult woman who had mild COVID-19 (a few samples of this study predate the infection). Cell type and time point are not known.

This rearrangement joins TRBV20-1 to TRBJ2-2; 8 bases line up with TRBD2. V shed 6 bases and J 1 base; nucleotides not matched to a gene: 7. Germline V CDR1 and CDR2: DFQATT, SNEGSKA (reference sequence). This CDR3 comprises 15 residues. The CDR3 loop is CSALLSGKNTGELFF. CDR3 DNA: TGCAGTGCCCTTCTTAGCGGGAAGAACACCGGGGAGCTGTTTTTT.

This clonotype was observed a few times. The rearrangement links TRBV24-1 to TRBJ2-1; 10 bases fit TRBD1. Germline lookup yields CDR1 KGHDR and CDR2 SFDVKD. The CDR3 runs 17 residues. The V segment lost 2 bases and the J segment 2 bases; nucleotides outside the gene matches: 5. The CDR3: CATSDSGTGVTYNEQFF. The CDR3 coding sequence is TGTGCCACCAGTGATTCCGGGACAGGGGTTACCTACAATGAGCAGTTCTTC.

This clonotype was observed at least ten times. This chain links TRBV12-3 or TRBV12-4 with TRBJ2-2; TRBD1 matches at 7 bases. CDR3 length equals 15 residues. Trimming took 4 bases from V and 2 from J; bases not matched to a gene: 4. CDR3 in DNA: TGTGCCAGCAGTTACAGGGGACAAAACACCGGGGAGCTGTTTTTT. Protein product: CASSYRGQNTGELFF.

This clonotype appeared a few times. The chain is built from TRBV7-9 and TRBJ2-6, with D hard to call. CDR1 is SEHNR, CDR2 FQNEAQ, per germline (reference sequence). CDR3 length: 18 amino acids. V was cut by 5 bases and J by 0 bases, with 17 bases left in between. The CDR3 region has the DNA TGTGCCAGCAGCCCACACCGAGGTCGGACCTCTGGGGCCAACGTCCTGACTTTC. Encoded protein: CASSPHRGRTSGANVLTF.

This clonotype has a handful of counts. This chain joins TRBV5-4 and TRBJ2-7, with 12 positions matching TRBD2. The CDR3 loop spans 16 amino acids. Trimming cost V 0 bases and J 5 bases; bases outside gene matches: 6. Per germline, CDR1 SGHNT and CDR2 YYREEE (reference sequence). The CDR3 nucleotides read TGTGCCAGCAGCTTGGGGCTAGCGGGGGGGCTCGACGAGCAGTACTTC. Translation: CASSLGLAGGLDEQYF.

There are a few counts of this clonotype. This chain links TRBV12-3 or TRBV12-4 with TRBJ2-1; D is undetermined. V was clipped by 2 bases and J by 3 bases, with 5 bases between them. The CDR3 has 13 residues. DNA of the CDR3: TGTGCCAGCAGTTTACAGCTCTACAATGAGCAGTTCTTC. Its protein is CASSLQLYNEQFF.

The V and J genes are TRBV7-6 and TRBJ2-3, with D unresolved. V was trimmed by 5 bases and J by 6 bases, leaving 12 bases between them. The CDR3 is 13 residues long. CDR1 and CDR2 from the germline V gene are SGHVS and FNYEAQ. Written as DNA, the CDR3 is TGTGCCAGCAGCCCTTACCTAGGGGATACGCAGTATTTT. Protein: CASSPYLGDTQYF. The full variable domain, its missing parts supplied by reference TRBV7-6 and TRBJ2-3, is GAGVSQSPRYKVTKRGQDVALRCDPISGHVSLYWYRQALGQGPEFLTYFNYEAQQDKSGLPNDRFSAERPEGSISTLTIQRTEQRDSAMYRCASSPYLGDTQYFGPGTRLTVL.

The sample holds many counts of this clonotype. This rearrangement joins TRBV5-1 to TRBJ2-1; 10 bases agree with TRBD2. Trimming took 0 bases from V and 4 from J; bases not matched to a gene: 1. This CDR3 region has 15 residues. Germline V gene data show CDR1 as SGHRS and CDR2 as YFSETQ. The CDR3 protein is CASSLALAGYNEQFF. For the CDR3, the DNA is TGCGCCAGCAGCTTGGCACTAGCGGGGTACAATGAGCAGTTCTTC.

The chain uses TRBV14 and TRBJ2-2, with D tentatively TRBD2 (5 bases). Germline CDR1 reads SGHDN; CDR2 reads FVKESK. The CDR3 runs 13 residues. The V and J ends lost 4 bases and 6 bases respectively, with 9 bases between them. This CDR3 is CASSPVGAGELFF. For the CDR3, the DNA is TGTGCCAGCAGCCCGGTCGGGGCCGGGGAGCTGTTTTTT.

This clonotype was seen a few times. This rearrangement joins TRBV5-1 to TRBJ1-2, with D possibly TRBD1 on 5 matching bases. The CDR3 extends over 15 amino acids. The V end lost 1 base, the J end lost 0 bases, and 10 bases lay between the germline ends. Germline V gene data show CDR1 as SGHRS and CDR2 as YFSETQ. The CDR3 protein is CASSLTAGSNYGYTF. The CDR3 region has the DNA TGCGCCAGCAGCTTGACAGCAGGGTCTAACTATGGCTACACCTTC.

The CDR3 here is CASTVSGSYNEQFF. CDR3 coding DNA: TGTGCCAGCACCGTTTCCGGGAGTTACAATGAGCAGTTCTTC. J is TRBJ2-1 and V is TRBV7-2; TRBD2 might be the D (6 bases). Germline V gives CDR1 SGHTA, CDR2 FQGNSA. V shed 7 bases and J shed 4 bases, with 14 bases lying between them. CDR3 size: 14 residues. Filled out from reference TRBV7-2 and TRBJ2-1, the complete variable domain reads GAGVSQSPSNKVTEKGKDVELRCDPISGHTALYWYRQSLGQGLEFLIYFQGNSAPDKSGLPSDRFSAERTGGSVSTLTIQRTQQEDSAVYLCASTVSGSYNEQFFGPGTRLTVL.

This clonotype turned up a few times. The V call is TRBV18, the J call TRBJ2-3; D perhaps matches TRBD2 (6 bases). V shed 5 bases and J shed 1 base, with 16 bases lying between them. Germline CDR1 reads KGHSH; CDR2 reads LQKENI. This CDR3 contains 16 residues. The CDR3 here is CASSIQRAKGTDTQYF. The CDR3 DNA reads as TGTGCCAGCTCAATACAGCGGGCCAAAGGCACAGATACGCAGTATTTT.

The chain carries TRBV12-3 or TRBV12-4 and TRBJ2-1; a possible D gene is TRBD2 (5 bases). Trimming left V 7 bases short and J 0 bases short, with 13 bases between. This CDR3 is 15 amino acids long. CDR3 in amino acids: CASTEDSPSYNEQFF. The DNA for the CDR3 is TGTGCCAGCACCGAGGACTCCCCCTCCTACAATGAGCAGTTCTTC.

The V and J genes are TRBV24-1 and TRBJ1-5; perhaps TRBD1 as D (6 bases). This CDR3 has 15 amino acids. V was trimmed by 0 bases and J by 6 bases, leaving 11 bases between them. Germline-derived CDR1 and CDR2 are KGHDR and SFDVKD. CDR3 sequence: CATSDLEGGGQPQHF. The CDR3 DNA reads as TGTGCCACCAGTGATTTGGAGGGAGGGGGTCAGCCCCAGCATTTT.

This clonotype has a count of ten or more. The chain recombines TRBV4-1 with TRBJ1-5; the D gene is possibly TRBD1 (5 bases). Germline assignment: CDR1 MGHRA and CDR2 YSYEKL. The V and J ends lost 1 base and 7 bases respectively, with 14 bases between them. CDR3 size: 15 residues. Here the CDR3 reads CASSQGWGGNQPQHF. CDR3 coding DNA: TGCGCCAGCAGCCAAGGTTGGGGGGGGAACCAGCCCCAGCATTTT.

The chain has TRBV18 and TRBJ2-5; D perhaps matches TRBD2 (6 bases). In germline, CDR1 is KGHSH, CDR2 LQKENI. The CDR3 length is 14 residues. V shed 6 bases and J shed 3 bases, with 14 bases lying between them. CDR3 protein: CASSHSGAKETQYF. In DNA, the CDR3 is TGTGCCAGCTCTCACTCGGGAGCCAAAGAGACCCAGTACTTC.

The CDR3 loop reads CSAGDSGSVGNEQFF. DNA for the CDR3: TGCAGTGCTGGGGATAGCGGATCGGTTGGCAATGAGCAGTTCTTC. V and J are TRBV20-1 and TRBJ2-1; maybe TRBD2 (6 bases). The V end was cut by 5 bases, the J end by 6 bases, with 20 bases between. This CDR3 comprises 15 residues. The germline CDR1 and CDR2 sequences are DFQATT and SNEGSKA (reference sequence).

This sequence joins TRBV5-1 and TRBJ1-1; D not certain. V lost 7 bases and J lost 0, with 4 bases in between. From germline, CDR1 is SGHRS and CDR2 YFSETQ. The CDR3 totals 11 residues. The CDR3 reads CASRMNTEAFF. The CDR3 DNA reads TGCGCCAGCCGTATGAACACTGAAGCTTTCTTT.

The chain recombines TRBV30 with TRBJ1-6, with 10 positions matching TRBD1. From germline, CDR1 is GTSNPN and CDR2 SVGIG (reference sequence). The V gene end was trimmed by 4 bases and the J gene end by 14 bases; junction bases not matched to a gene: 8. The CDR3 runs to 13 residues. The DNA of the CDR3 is TGTGCCTGGAACCCGACAGGGGGCAGCACCCTCCACTTT. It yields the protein CAWNPTGGSTLHF.

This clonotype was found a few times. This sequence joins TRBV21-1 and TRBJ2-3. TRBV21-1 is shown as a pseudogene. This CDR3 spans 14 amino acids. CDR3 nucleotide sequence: TGTGCCAGCAGAAATCGCAGGGTTTCAGATACGCAGTATTTT. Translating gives CASRNRRVSDTQYF.

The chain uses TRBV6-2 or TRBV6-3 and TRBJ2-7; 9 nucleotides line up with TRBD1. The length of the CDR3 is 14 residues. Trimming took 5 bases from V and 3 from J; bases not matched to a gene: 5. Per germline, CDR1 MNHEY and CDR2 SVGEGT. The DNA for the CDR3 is TGTGCCAGCAGTGGGGGACAGGGACTCTACGAGCAGTACTTC. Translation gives CASSGGQGLYEQYF.

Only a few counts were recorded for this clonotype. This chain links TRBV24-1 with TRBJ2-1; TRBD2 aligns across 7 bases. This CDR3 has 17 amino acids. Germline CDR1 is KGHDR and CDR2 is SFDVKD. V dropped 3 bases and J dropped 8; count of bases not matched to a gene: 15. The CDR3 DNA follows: TGTGCCACCAGTGATAGAGCCAGGCTAGCGGCGTGGGATGAGCAGTTCTTC. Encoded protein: CATSDRARLAAWDEQFF.

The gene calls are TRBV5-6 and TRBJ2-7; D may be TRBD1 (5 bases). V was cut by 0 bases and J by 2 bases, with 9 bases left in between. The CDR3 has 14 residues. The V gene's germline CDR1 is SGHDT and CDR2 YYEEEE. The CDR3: CASSLGQSTYEQYF. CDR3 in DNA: TGTGCCAGCAGCTTGGGACAGTCCACCTACGAGCAGTACTTC. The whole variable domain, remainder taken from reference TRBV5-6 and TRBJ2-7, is DAGVTQSPTHLIKTRGQQVTLRCSPKSGHDTVSWYQQALGQGPQFIFQYYEEEERQRGNFPDRFSGHQFPNYSSELNVNALLLGDSALYLCASSLGQSTYEQYFGPGTRLTVT.

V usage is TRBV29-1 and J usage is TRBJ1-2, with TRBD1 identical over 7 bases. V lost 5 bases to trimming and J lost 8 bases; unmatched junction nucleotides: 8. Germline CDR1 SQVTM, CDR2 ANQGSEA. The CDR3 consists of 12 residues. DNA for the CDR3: TGCAGCGTTTCGACAGGGTCACGGGGCTACACCTTC. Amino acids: CSVSTGSRGYTF. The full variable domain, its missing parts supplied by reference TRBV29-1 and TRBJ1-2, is SAVISQKPSRDICQRGTSLTIQCQVDSQVTMMFWYRQQPGQSLTLIATANQGSEATYESGFVIDKFPISRPNLTFSTLTVSNMSPEDSSIYLCSVSTGSRGYTFGSGTRLTVV.

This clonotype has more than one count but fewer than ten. The CDR3 DNA sequence: TGCGCCAGCAGCTATCCCACCCTTAGCGGAGCGGCTAGCGGGGAGCTGTTTTTT. This encodes CASSYPTLSGAASGELFF. The rearrangement links TRBV5-1 to TRBJ2-2; tentative D call: TRBD2 (6 bases). Germline V gene data show CDR1 as SGHRS and CDR2 as YFSETQ. The V end lost 3 bases, the J end lost 7 bases, and 25 bases lay between the germline ends. CDR3 size: 18 residues.

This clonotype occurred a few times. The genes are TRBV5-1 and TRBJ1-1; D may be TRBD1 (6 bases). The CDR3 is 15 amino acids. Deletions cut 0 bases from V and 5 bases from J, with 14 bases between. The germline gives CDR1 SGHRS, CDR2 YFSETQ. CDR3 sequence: CASSLALGASTEAFF. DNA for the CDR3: TGCGCCAGCAGCTTGGCCTTGGGGGCGAGTACTGAAGCTTTCTTT.

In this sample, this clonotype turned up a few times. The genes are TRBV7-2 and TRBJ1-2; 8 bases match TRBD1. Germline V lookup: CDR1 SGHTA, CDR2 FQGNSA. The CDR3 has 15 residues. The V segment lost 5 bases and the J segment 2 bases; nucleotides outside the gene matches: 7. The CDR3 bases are TGTGCCAGCAGCGTCGACAGGGGAAGGAACTATGGCTACACCTTC. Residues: CASSVDRGRNYGYTF.

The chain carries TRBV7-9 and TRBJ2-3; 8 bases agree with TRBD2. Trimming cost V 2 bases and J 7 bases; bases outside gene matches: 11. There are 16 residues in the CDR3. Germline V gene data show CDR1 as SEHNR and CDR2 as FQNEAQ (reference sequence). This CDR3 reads CASSLTTGGPVHTQYF. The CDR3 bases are TGTGCCAGCAGCTTAACAACGGGAGGGCCAGTGCATACGCAGTATTTT.

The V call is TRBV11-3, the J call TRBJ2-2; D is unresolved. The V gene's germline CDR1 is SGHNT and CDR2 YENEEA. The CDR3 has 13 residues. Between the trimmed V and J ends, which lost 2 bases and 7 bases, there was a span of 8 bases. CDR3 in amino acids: CASSLYLGGELFF. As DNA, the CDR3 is TGTGCCAGCAGCTTATACTTAGGCGGGGAGCTGTTTTTT.